A single sample is the source of the 8 T cell receptor beta chains below, sequenced in a study of regulatory T cells in long-lasting Graves disease. Specified time point: newly diagnosed GD, antithyroid drugs for less than 3 months. The authors made the TCR library using RNA they extracted from PBMCs. Combining iRepertoire HTBI primers with Arm-PCR of CDR3 regions, the authors built TCR beta libraries. Each CDR3 protein is one row after TCRdb ran MiXCR on the multiplex PCR reads. The sample shows 320,000 or so distinct CDR3 sequences, 15% to 20% of them seen only once. The sequenced sample was peripheral blood mononuclear cells (PBMCs), obtained at new diagnosis, from a patient treated with antithyroid drugs. These TCRs come from a female donor with Graves disease.

For this clonotype: Compared with germline, one end of the junction differs, possibly owing to a read error. This chain connects TRBV11-2 to TRBJ1-1; D ambiguous. Germline CDR1 reads SGHAT; CDR2 reads FQNNGV. The CDR3 has 15 amino acids. CDR3: CASSSETQMNTEAFF. CDR3 sequence (DNA): TGCGCCAGCAGCTCCGAAACCCAAATGAACACTGAAGCTTTCTTT.

The gene calls are TRBV20-1 and TRBJ2-7, with a possible D match to TRBD1 (6 bases). Trimming left V 3 bases short and J 7 bases short, with 10 bases between. Looked up from germline, CDR1 is DFQATT and CDR2 is SNEGSKA (reference sequence). This CDR3 spans 11 amino acids. CDR3 region: CSASRGWEQYF. CDR3 bases: TGCAGTGCTAGCAGGGGCTGGGAGCAGTACTTC.

This clonotype was recorded many times. The chain joins TRBV5-1 to TRBJ2-1, with TRBD2 identical over 10 bases. V was pared by 0 bases and J by 8 bases, with 8 bases of the junction left unmatched. Germline-derived CDR1 and CDR2 are SGHRS and YFSETQ. The CDR3 loop spans 16 amino acids. CDR3 nucleotide sequence: TGCGCCAGCAGCTTGGATTTGGCTAGCGGGGGCGATGAGCAGTTCTTC. This sequence encodes CASSLDLASGGDEQFF.

This clonotype was observed a few times. J is TRBJ1-2 and V is TRBV13, with D tentatively TRBD1 (5 bases). Trimming cost V 3 bases and J 0 bases, with 14 bases left between them. The CDR3 runs to 16 residues. In germline, CDR1 is PRHDT, CDR2 FYEKMQ (reference sequence). The CDR3 spells CASSLRQPTPNYGYTF. Here the CDR3 DNA reads TGTGCCAGCAGCTTGCGACAGCCGACCCCTAACTATGGCTACACCTTC.

This clonotype occurred many times. J is TRBJ2-4 and V is TRBV30, with no clear D. The germline gives CDR1 GTSNPN, CDR2 SVGIG (reference sequence). Trimming left V 0 bases short and J 3 bases short, with 3 bases between. The CDR3 runs to 12 residues. CDR3 amino acids: CAWSVGKNIQYF. The CDR3 DNA reads TGTGCCTGGAGTGTCGGCAAAAACATTCAGTACTTC.

This chain links TRBV20-1 with TRBJ1-2; no firm D call. V lost 5 bases, J lost 6 bases, and 13 bases lay in between. The CDR3 spans 12 residues. Germline lookup yields CDR1 DFQATT and CDR2 SNEGSKA (reference sequence). The CDR3 DNA reads TGCAGTGCTGAAGTGGTCGCGAATGGCTACACCTTC. It translates to CSAEVVANGYTF.

This clonotype was seen ten or more times. The rearrangement links TRBV12-3 or TRBV12-4 to TRBJ2-2, with D uncertain. This CDR3 is built from 13 residues. V was clipped by 4 bases and J by 4 bases, with 7 bases between them. DNA of the CDR3: TGTGCCAGCAGTTCCCGGGTCACCGGGGAGCTGTTTTTT. As protein: CASSSRVTGELFF.

V and J are TRBV30 and TRBJ1-2, with 10 bases aligning to TRBD1. The length of the CDR3 is 14 residues. Trimming cost V 5 bases and J 8 bases; bases outside gene matches: 11. CDR1 is GTSNPN, CDR2 SVGIG, per germline (reference sequence). The CDR3 region has the DNA TGTGCCTGGGACAGGGGGCTCGCCCCTAGCGGCTACACCTTC. It codes for CAWDRGLAPSGYTF.